The 14 T cell receptor beta chains below come from one sample, sequenced in a study of shared clonotypes between healthy human individuals (dated by TCRdb to the early 2020s). The protocol used for the library was the immunoSEQ multiplex PCR assay. The table was pulled from immuneACCESS by TCRdb, which kept in-frame rearrangements only. Such tables lose some clones; where checked, under half of the loss comes from unresolved V genes, and the rest has no known cause. The sample data list about 1 million clones, and 65% to 80% of these were observed just once. Approximately 1.5% of the sample is held by the ten biggest clonotypes. The sequenced sample consisted of memory CD4+ T cells sorted from blood. The meaning of the sample's cell subset or site label: CD45RA-negative fraction. Receptors originate from a man younger than 30 in good health.

The rearrangement joins TRBV5-6 to TRBJ2-7; the match to TRBD2 covers 12 bases. Germline values: CDR1 SGHDT, CDR2 YYEEEE. The CDR3 length is 16 residues. V lost 4 bases, J lost 3 bases, and 8 bases stayed unmatched. This CDR3 is CASSRQGGLAGYEQYF. CDR3 sequence (DNA): TGTGCCAGCAGCCGGCAAGGGGGACTAGCGGGCTACGAGCAGTACTTC.

The chain recombines TRBV5-4 with TRBJ1-2; D ambiguous. V lost 0 bases to trimming and J lost 3 bases, with 15 bases between them. CDR3 size: 16 residues. Germline values: CDR1 SGHNT, CDR2 YYREEE (reference sequence). As DNA, the CDR3 is TGTGCCAGCAGCTTGGGAGGACCTCCTGGGGACTATGGCTACACCTTC. It translates to CASSLGGPPGDYGYTF.

The chain links TRBV20-1 to TRBJ2-7; possible D gene TRBD2, 5 bases. Germline loops: CDR1 DFQATT, CDR2 SNEGSKA (reference sequence). The CDR3 runs to 11 residues. V was pared by 6 bases and J by 9 bases, with 15 bases between. In DNA form, the CDR3 reads TGCAGTGCCCAACCGGCGGAGGCGCAGTACTTC. This codes for CSAQPAEAQYF.

This clone was seen more than once but under ten times. The V call is TRBV20-1, the J call TRBJ2-1; D gene ambiguous. The V end was cut by 0 bases, the J end by 9 bases, with 6 bases between. The CDR3 extends over 11 amino acids. Germline V lookup: CDR1 DFQATT, CDR2 SNEGSKA (reference sequence). CDR3 residues: CSARDKVEQFF. In nucleotides, the CDR3 is TGCAGTGCTAGAGATAAGGTTGAGCAGTTCTTC.

This sequence joins TRBV19 and TRBJ1-2, with D possibly being TRBD1 (6 bases). The CDR3 runs 11 residues. Germline loops: CDR1 LNHDA, CDR2 SQIVND (reference sequence). Trimming took off 8 bases at V and 8 bases at J, with 12 bases between the two ends. In DNA, the CDR3 is TGTGCCAGTGTGGACAGAGGGGGCTACACCTTC. The encoded protein is CASVDRGGYTF.

This clone was detected only a few times. Other DNA sequences in the same sample also yield this CDR3. The V call is TRBV5-1, the J call TRBJ2-3; 7 nucleotides agree with TRBD1. The CDR3 length is 15 residues. The V gene's germline CDR1 is SGHRS and CDR2 YFSETQ. Germline trimming cut 0 bases from V and 1 base from J; bases unmatched to any gene: 2. The CDR3 reads CASSLEGAGTDTQYF. Written as DNA, the CDR3 is TGCGCCAGCAGCTTGGAGGGGGCGGGCACAGATACGCAGTATTTT. Combining the CDR3 with reference TRBV5-1 and TRBJ2-3 gives the whole variable domain KAGVTQTPRYLIKTRGQQVTLSCSPISGHRSVSWYQQTPGQGLQFLFEYFSETQRNKGNFPGRFSGRQFSNSRSEMNVSTLELGDSALYLCASSLEGAGTDTQYFGPGTRLTVL.

This chain uses TRBV28 with TRBJ1-4; 7 positions match TRBD1. Germline CDR1 reads MDHEN; CDR2 reads SYDVKM. The CDR3 is 15 residues long. The trim removed 6 bases at V and 7 bases at J, leaving 11 bases unmatched. CDR3 coding DNA: TGTGCCAGCAGCAACCGGCAGGGGGGCGGTGAAAAACTGTTTTTT. Protein product: CASSNRQGGGEKLFF.

The chain combines TRBV5-1 with TRBJ2-2; D uncertain. Trimming cost V 2 bases and J 0 bases, with 8 bases left between them. CDR3 size: 15 residues. CDR1 is SGHRS and CDR2 is YFSETQ in the germline V gene. The CDR3 nucleotides read TGCGCCAGCAGCTTCGTCAGCTCGAACACCGGGGAGCTGTTTTTT. The encoded protein is CASSFVSSNTGELFF. The full variable domain, its missing parts supplied by reference TRBV5-1 and TRBJ2-2, is KAGVTQTPRYLIKTRGQQVTLSCSPISGHRSVSWYQQTPGQGLQFLFEYFSETQRNKGNFPGRFSGRQFSNSRSEMNVSTLELGDSALYLCASSFVSSNTGELFFGEGSRLTVL.

The sample holds one count of this clone. Here the CDR3 DNA reads TGTGCCAGCAGCTTAGGTTGGGGGGCGGTCAAAGAGACCCAGTACTTC. Translation: CASSLGWGAVKETQYF. The rearrangement links TRBV7-2 to TRBJ2-5; D assignment may be TRBD1 or TRBD2 (6 bases each). V lost 1 base, J lost 3 bases, and 15 bases lay in between. This CDR3 has 16 amino acids. Germline CDR1 and CDR2: SGHTA and FQGNSA.

Ten or more counts support this clone. The rearrangement links TRBV2 to TRBJ1-1; the match to TRBD1 covers 7 bases. V lost 6 bases to trimming and J lost 4 bases; unmatched junction nucleotides: 5. CDR1 is SNHLY and CDR2 is FYNNEI in the germline V gene. The CDR3 contains 13 residues. The CDR3 spells CASSGDRSTEAFF. The CDR3 bases are TGTGCCAGCAGCGGGGACAGATCCACTGAAGCTTTCTTT.

This clone was seen a single time. V usage is TRBV19 and J usage is TRBJ1-5, with unresolved D. There are 16 residues in the CDR3. Germline V gives CDR1 LNHDA, CDR2 SQIVND (reference sequence). V lost 3 bases, J lost 4 bases, and 16 bases lay in between. As DNA, the CDR3 is TGTGCCAGTAGTATTAATGTGGTAGATAAAAATCAGCCCCAGCATTTT. This sequence encodes CASSINVVDKNQPQHF.

The V gene is TRBV4-1, the J gene TRBJ1-4; maybe TRBD1 (5 bases). The CDR3 covers 15 residues. The V gene lost 5 bases and the J gene lost 8 bases, with 18 bases spanning the gap. Germline V lookup: CDR1 MGHRA, CDR2 YSYEKL. CDR3 amino acids: CASSLSAGRDEKLFF. CDR3 DNA sequence: TGCGCCAGCAGCTTATCTGCGGGGCGGGACGAAAAACTGTTTTTT.

This chain connects TRBV9 to TRBJ2-7; the D gene is possibly TRBD1 (5 bases). There are 14 residues in the CDR3. Germline CDR1 reads SGDLS; CDR2 reads YYNGEE. Between the trimmed V and J ends, which lost 0 bases and 1 base, there was a span of 8 bases. The CDR3 spells CASSVDRWSYEQYF. The CDR3 DNA sequence: TGTGCCAGCAGCGTAGACAGGTGGTCCTACGAGCAGTACTTC.

The chain employs TRBV18 and TRBJ1-3; D gene unclear. Trimming cost V 2 bases and J 0 bases, with 14 bases left between them. The CDR3 extends over 17 amino acids. Germline CDR1 is KGHSH and CDR2 is LQKENI. CDR3 region: CASSPGIGFDSGNTIYF. Here the CDR3 DNA reads TGTGCCAGCTCACCAGGGATCGGATTTGACTCTGGAAACACCATATATTTT.